The 10 T cell receptor beta chains in this list originate from one sample, sequenced in a study of PD-1 blockade in classical Hodgkin lymphoma. The repertoire was sequenced with immunoSEQ multiplex PCR; TCRdb's copy has only in-frame clones and lacks some. The repertoire holds more than 25,000 clones, nearly 80% seen once, with 30% to 45% in the top ten. Brentuximab vedotin exposure varied among the patients, all of whom had relapsed after autologous stem cell transplantation. This material consisted of peripheral blood mononuclear cells (PBMCs), taken before the second cycle of nivolumab. These receptors came from a human donor with classical Hodgkin lymphoma.

V gene TRBV11-2 combines with J gene TRBJ1-5; TRBD1 agrees at 8 bases. The germline gives CDR1 SGHAT, CDR2 FQNNGV. With 3 bases clipped from V and 2 bases from J, the junction kept 3 bases outside the gene matches. The CDR3 is 15 amino acids. CDR3 sequence: CASSLKTGGNQPQHF. The CDR3 nucleotides are TGTGCCAGCAGCTTGAAGACAGGGGGCAATCAGCCCCAGCATTTT.

This clone was observed once. The chain links TRBV28 to TRBJ1-5, with unresolved D. V lost 7 bases and J 6 bases, leaving 10 bases between the germline ends. This CDR3 contains 12 residues. Germline V gene sequence: CDR1 MDHEN, CDR2 SYDVKM. CDR3 residues: CASISAGQPQHF. In DNA, the CDR3 is TGTGCCAGCATCAGCGCGGGTCAGCCCCAGCATTTT. The whole variable domain, remainder taken from reference TRBV28 and TRBJ1-5, is DVKVTQSSRYLVKRTGEKVFLECVQDMDHENMFWYRQDPGLGLRLIYFSYDVKMKEKGDIPEGYSVSREKKERFSLILESASTNQTSMYLCASISAGQPQHFGDGTRLSIL.

The chain combines TRBV19 with TRBJ1-1, with TRBD1 matching over 10 bases. Germline loops: CDR1 LNHDA, CDR2 SQIVND (reference sequence). The V and J ends lost 3 bases and 5 bases, in that order; junction bases with no gene match: 3. This CDR3 has 14 residues. CDR3 region: CASSIDRGRTEAFF. In nucleotides, the CDR3 is TGTGCCAGTAGTATTGACAGGGGGCGAACTGAAGCTTTCTTT. The complete variable domain, with remaining parts taken from reference TRBV19 and TRBJ1-1, reads DGGITQSPKYLFRKEGQNVTLSCEQNLNHDAMYWYRQDPGQGLRLIYYSQIVNDFQKGDIAEGYSVSREKKESFPLTVTSAQKNPTAFYLCASSIDRGRTEAFFGQGTRLTVV.

This sequence joins TRBV5-8 and TRBJ1-1; no definite D call. Trimming left V 3 bases short and J 1 base short, with 13 bases between. The germline V gene encodes CDR1 SGHTS and CDR2 YDEGEE. The CDR3 extends over 15 amino acids. In DNA, the CDR3 is TGTGCCAGCAGCTCGAACCCCCGCCGGAACACTGAAGCTTTCTTT. Amino acids: CASSSNPRRNTEAFF. The variable domain in full, with the rest retrieved from reference TRBV5-8 and TRBJ1-1, is EAGVTQSPTHLIKTRGQQATLRCSPISGHTSVYWYQQALGLGLQFLLWYDEGEERNRGNFPPRFSGRQFPNYSSELNVNALELEDSALYLCASSSNPRRNTEAFFGQGTRLTVV.

The chain carries TRBV30 and TRBJ1-4; D is possibly TRBD1 (6 bases). V lost 1 base, J lost 8 bases, and 14 bases lay in between. This CDR3 contains 14 residues. Germline CDR1 and CDR2: GTSNPN and SVGIG (reference sequence). This CDR3 is CAWSDRALREKLFF. CDR3 coding DNA: TGTGCCTGGAGTGACAGGGCCCTTAGGGAAAAACTGTTTTTT.

The chain is built from TRBV19 and TRBJ1-5; D is uncertain. CDR1 and CDR2 from the germline V gene are LNHDA and SQIVND (reference sequence). The CDR3 loop spans 17 amino acids. V gave up 1 base and J gave up 0 bases, with 13 bases separating them. Here the CDR3 reads CASSIVLATDSNQPQHF. The CDR3 coding sequence is TGTGCCAGTAGTATAGTTCTCGCGACGGATAGCAATCAGCCCCAGCATTTT. The variable domain in full, completed from reference TRBV19 and TRBJ1-5, reads DGGITQSPKYLFRKEGQNVTLSCEQNLNHDAMYWYRQDPGQGLRLIYYSQIVNDFQKGDIAEGYSVSREKKESFPLTVTSAQKNPTAFYLCASSIVLATDSNQPQHFGDGTRLSIL.

The chain joins TRBV7-9 to TRBJ2-1; possibly TRBD2 for D (6 bases). Germline V gene data show CDR1 as SEHNR and CDR2 as FQNEAQ (reference sequence). The V and J ends lost 3 bases and 9 bases respectively, with 9 bases between them. This CDR3 is 12 amino acids long. For the CDR3, the DNA is TGTGCCAGCAGCTTCGACGGGAGTGAGCAGTTCTTC. Its protein is CASSFDGSEQFF. The full variable domain, its missing parts supplied by reference TRBV7-9 and TRBJ2-1, is DTGVSQNPRHKITKRGQNVTFRCDPISEHNRLYWYRQTLGQGPEFLTYFQNEAQLEKSRLLSDRFSAERPKGSFSTLEIQRTEQGDSAMYLCASSFDGSEQFFGPGTRLTVL.

The chain is built from TRBV6-1 and TRBJ1-2; D is undetermined. CDR3 length: 13 amino acids. From germline, CDR1 is MNHNS and CDR2 SASEGT. Trimming cost V 5 bases and J 8 bases, with 15 bases left between them. The CDR3 loop is CASSSQEASGYTF. In nucleotides, the CDR3 is TGTGCCAGCAGTTCCCAAGAGGCCTCAGGCTACACCTTC.

The rearrangement joins TRBV27 to TRBJ2-3; D gene ambiguous. CDR3 length: 16 amino acids. The germline CDR1 and CDR2 sequences are MNHEY and SMNVEV (reference sequence). The V gene lost 4 bases and the J gene lost 1 base, with 15 bases spanning the gap. The CDR3 loop reads CASSSPRHPGTDTQYF. CDR3 coding DNA: TGTGCCAGCAGTTCGCCCCGTCACCCCGGCACAGATACGCAGTATTTT.

The chain links TRBV6-5 to TRBJ1-1, with D uncertain. V was clipped by 5 bases and J by 7 bases, with 17 bases between them. CDR1 is MNHEY, CDR2 SVGAGI, per germline. The CDR3 has 14 residues. The CDR3 region is CASSGLGPPDEAFF. CDR3 bases: TGTGCCAGCAGTGGGCTCGGCCCACCCGATGAAGCTTTCTTT.